This T cell receptor (beta chain) was captured in a study of radiotherapy plus CTLA-4 blockade in lung cancer. About the study: In around 19% of patients, objective responses were seen; approximately 34% had disease control. Study findings and constraints: Best predicting response, reportedly, were early blood T cell clone dynamics, with interferon-beta. Subsequent to radiotherapy plus ipilimumab, tumor-derived TCR clones underwent expansion in blood.

A remark on this clone: Its antigen is not identified.

CDR3 length: 13 residues. Per the germline V gene, CDR1 is SGHRS and CDR2 is YFSETQ. The V segment lost 1 base and the J segment 5 bases; nucleotides outside the gene matches: 2. Ipilimumab CTLA-4 blockade and focal radiation were given to patients with chemo-refractory metastatic non-small-cell lung cancer. Sequencing used immunoSEQ multiplex PCR; TCRdb keeps in-frame clones, though not all of them. The sample has 70,000 to 85,000 clones, 70% to 80% seen once; the top ten hold roughly a tenth. The TCR comes from a human donor with non-small cell lung cancer whose response to radiotherapy plus ipilimumab could not be evaluated. This specimen consisted of peripheral blood, obtained from a patient treated with radiotherapy plus ipilimumab. This chain joins TRBV5-1 and TRBJ2-7; TRBD2 agrees at 8 bases. The CDR3 reads CASSLPGGNEQYF. CDR3 bases: TGCGCCAGCAGCTTGCCGGGAGGGAACGAGCAGTACTTC.